This paragraph reports one T cell receptor (beta chain). Antigen: not known. Germline CDR1 and CDR2: GTSNPN and SVGIG (reference sequence). V was shortened by 1 base and J by 7 bases, with 10 bases between the two germline ends. This CDR3 is built from 12 residues. This sample was taken from a study of shared clonotypes between healthy human individuals. Turning to the study itself: Serving as donors were a couple of women and three men, whose ages spanned 18 to 49. Overall study results and limits: In general, naive subsets displayed greater estimated richness than memory subsets did. Enrolling few donors narrowed the genetic and exposure-history diversity that was represented.

From CD4+ cells came CD45RA+ naive and CD45RA-negative memory subsets. This table comes from immunoSEQ multiplex PCR, and its TCRdb copy is limited to in-frame clones, with some not included. The sample records 2 million to 2.5 million clones, 85% to 95% being singletons. The chain uses TRBV30 and TRBJ1-1; D possibly corresponds to TRBD1 (5 bases). The sequence was obtained from a man younger than 35 in good health. Some clones in this sample may be carry-over from other donors' samples. The sequenced material came from naive CD4+ T cells from PBMCs. Specified subset: CD45RA+ positively selected. The CDR3, as DNA: TGTGCCTGGAGTGACAGGTCTGGTGAAGCTTTCTTT. Residues: CAWSDRSGEAFF.